These T cell receptor beta chains were read from a single sample in a study of blood T cell repertoires in COVID-19. The table came from immunoSEQ multiplex PCR; TCRdb's copy has only in-frame clones and leaves some out. Counted here are roughly 130,000 clones, more than 70% occurring once; the ten biggest clones make up around 3.6%. Sequenced sample: peripheral blood. The receptors come from a woman aged 55-69 years with acute or convalescent COVID-19. Each CDR3 is given with its conserved first and last residue. The order of the fields is J gene, clone size, V gene, D gene, CDR3 DNA, CDR3 protein. A D gene is named only where the DNA matches it firmly. Part of the rows lack a size; the others show once, few, many or a class for expanded clones.

J: TRBJ1-3
size: once
V: TRBV6-1
D: .
DNA: TGTGCCAGCAGTGGAAGGACTGCTCGCTCTGGAAACACCATATATTTT
CDR3: CASSGRTARSGNTIYF

J: TRBJ2-7
size: .
V: TRBV7-9
D: TRBD1
DNA: TGTGCCAGCAGCCCGGGACAGGGGGCCTACGAGCAGTACTTC
CDR3: CASSPGQGAYEQYF

J: TRBJ1-6
size: .
V: TRBV6-5
D: .
DNA: TGTGCCAGCAGTCTACAGGGCGGGAATTCACCCCTCCACTTT
CDR3: CASSLQGGNSPLHF

J: TRBJ1-1
size: .
V: TRBV5-1
D: .
DNA: TGCGCCAGCAGCTCAGGACACGGCGGACTGAACACTGAAGCTTTCTTT
CDR3: CASSSGHGGLNTEAFF

J: TRBJ2-5
size: .
V: TRBV4-2
D: .
DNA: TGTGCCAGCAGCCAAGAGGTCAGGGGGGAAGAGACCCAGTACTTC
CDR3: CASSQEVRGEETQYF

J: TRBJ2-3
size: .
V: TRBV13
D: .
DNA: TGTGCCAGCAGCTTAGGGAGGACAGATACGCAGTATTTT
CDR3: CASSLGRTDTQYF

J: TRBJ1-3
size: .
V: TRBV9
D: .
DNA: TGTGCCAGCAGCGTAGCTACTGGTAGTCGGTCCGGAAACACCATATATTTT
CDR3: CASSVATGSRSGNTIYF

J: TRBJ1-5
size: .
V: TRBV30
D: .
DNA: TGTGCCTTTTCTGGAGGTAGCAATCAGCCCCAGCATTTT
CDR3: CAFSGGSNQPQHF

J: TRBJ1-5
size: .
V: TRBV28
D: .
DNA: TGTGCCAGCAGTCTTTTAGTGGAGCCCCAGCATTTT
CDR3: CASSLLVEPQHF

J: TRBJ2-2
size: .
V: TRBV9
D: TRBD1
DNA: TGTGCCAGCAGCGTAGTGGACAGGGGCTCGAACACCGGGGAGCTGTTTTTT
CDR3: CASSVVDRGSNTGELFF

J: TRBJ1-4
size: .
V: TRBV3-1/TRBV3-2
D: .
DNA: TGTGCCAGCAGCCCCCAGGCGAGGGGGAATGAAAAACTGTTTTTT
CDR3: CASSPQARGNEKLFF

J: TRBJ1-1
size: once
V: TRBV5-4
D: .
DNA: TGTGCCAGCAGCATCTGGAGGGGGGGAAACACTGAAGCTTTCTTT
CDR3: CASSIWRGGNTEAFF

J: TRBJ2-7
size: .
V: TRBV29-1
D: .
DNA: TGCAGCGTTGACGAGGGAAGCTCCTACGAGCAGTACTTC
CDR3: CSVDEGSSYEQYF

J: TRBJ2-4
size: .
V: TRBV5-1
D: .
DNA: TGCGCCAGCAGCTTGGCCGGGAGTTTTGTACGGGACATTCAGTACTTC
CDR3: CASSLAGSFVRDIQYF

J: TRBJ2-2
size: .
V: TRBV6-5
D: .
DNA: TGTGCCAGCTCTGACAGGGCCTGGGGGGCCGGGGAGCTGTTTTTT
CDR3: CASSDRAWGAGELFF

J: TRBJ1-5
size: few
V: TRBV2
D: .
DNA: TGTGCCAGCAGTGTGGGGCAGGGGTCCCCTCAGCCCCAGCATTTT
CDR3: CASSVGQGSPQPQHF

J: TRBJ1-2
size: few
V: TRBV11-2
D: TRBD1
DNA: TGTGCCAGCAGCTCACCAACCACTTCAGGGGGCGCCGGCTATGGCTACACCTTC
CDR3: CASSSPTTSGGAGYGYTF

J: TRBJ2-7
size: .
V: TRBV4-1
D: TRBD1
DNA: TGCGCCAGCAGCCAAGATCCGGGACAGCAGTTTCTCGAGCAGTACTTC
CDR3: CASSQDPGQQFLEQYF

J: TRBJ1-3
size: .
V: TRBV28
D: TRBD1
DNA: TGTGCCAGCCAGGGGGTTGGAAACACCATATATTTT
CDR3: CASQGVGNTIYF

J: TRBJ1-5
size: .
V: TRBV28
D: .
DNA: TGTGCCAGCAGGCGCCAGAGGGTGGGCAATCAGCCCCAGCATTTT
CDR3: CASRRQRVGNQPQHF

J: TRBJ1-2
size: .
V: TRBV3-1/TRBV3-2
D: .
DNA: TGTGCCAGCAGCCCCGCCCCGGGGGGGAGCGGGGAAGGCTACACCTTC
CDR3: CASSPAPGGSGEGYTF

J: TRBJ2-1
size: .
V: TRBV3-1/TRBV3-2
D: TRBD2
DNA: TGTGCCAGCAGCCAACTTCCAGGGACTAGCGGGAGGAAGCAGTTCTTC
CDR3: CASSQLPGTSGRKQFF

J: TRBJ2-7
size: .
V: TRBV3-1/TRBV3-2
D: TRBD2
DNA: TGTGCCAGCAGCCAAGAAGCCGGGAGGAAGTACTTC
CDR3: CASSQEAGRKYF

J: TRBJ2-2
size: .
V: TRBV10-3
D: TRBD1
DNA: TGTGCCATAGCCATGGACAGGGTCGCGAACACCGGGGAGCTGTTTTTC
CDR3: CAIAMDRVANTGELFF

J: TRBJ2-1
size: .
V: TRBV27
D: TRBD1
DNA: TGTGCCAGCAGCGTCGGGACAGGCGGCAATGAGCAGTTCTTC
CDR3: CASSVGTGGNEQFF

J: TRBJ2-1
size: .
V: TRBV19
D: TRBD2
DNA: TGTGCCTTTAGTGGCGGGAGGGCCAGGGATGAGCAGTTCTTC
CDR3: CAFSGGRARDEQFF

J: TRBJ1-5
size: .
V: TRBV5-4
D: .
DNA: TGTGCCAGCAGCTTGGGACCGGGAGGGAATCAGCCCCAGCATTTT
CDR3: CASSLGPGGNQPQHF

J: TRBJ1-1
size: .
V: TRBV9
D: TRBD1
DNA: TGTGCCAGCAGCCCCCGGGACAGGGGTTGGACTGAAGCTTTCTTT
CDR3: CASSPRDRGWTEAFF

J: TRBJ1-2
size: .
V: TRBV5-6
D: TRBD1
DNA: TGTGCCAGCAGCTTGGCAGGGGACAGTGGCTACACCTTC
CDR3: CASSLAGDSGYTF

J: TRBJ1-1
size: .
V: TRBV19
D: TRBD1
DNA: TGTGCCAGTAGTATAGGGGGACAGGCCGCTGGCACTGAAGCTTTCTTT
CDR3: CASSIGGQAAGTEAFF

J: TRBJ2-2
size: once
V: TRBV27
D: .
DNA: TGTGCCAGCAGCTTAACAGGGTTCGGGGAGCTGTTTTTT
CDR3: CASSLTGFGELFF

J: TRBJ2-4
size: .
V: TRBV5-4
D: .
DNA: TGTGCCAGCAGTGCTCCCCAGGGAGGCAAAAACATTCAGTACTTC
CDR3: CASSAPQGGKNIQYF

J: TRBJ1-2
size: .
V: TRBV6-5
D: TRBD1
DNA: TGTGCCAGCAGTTACGAGGGACAGGGAAGGTATGGCTACACCTTC
CDR3: CASSYEGQGRYGYTF

J: TRBJ1-1
size: .
V: TRBV6-5
D: TRBD1
DNA: TGTGCCAGCAGTACGACAGGGGCCATGGAAGCTTTCTTT
CDR3: CASSTTGAMEAFF

J: TRBJ2-1
size: .
V: TRBV18
D: TRBD1
DNA: TGTGCCAGCTCACCACCGACAGGGTACGGTGAGCAGTTCTTC
CDR3: CASSPPTGYGEQFF

J: TRBJ1-1
size: few
V: TRBV18
D: TRBD1
DNA: TGTGCCAGCTCCCAGGGGGCGAACACTGAAGCTTTCTTT
CDR3: CASSQGANTEAFF

J: TRBJ2-2
size: .
V: TRBV29-1
D: .
DNA: TGCAGCGTTACCTGGACGGGAACCGGGGAGCTGTTTTTT
CDR3: CSVTWTGTGELFF

J: TRBJ2-1
size: .
V: TRBV24-1
D: TRBD1
DNA: TGTGCCTCCGAGAGAGGGGGACAGGTACAGAATGAGCAGTTCTTC
CDR3: CASERGGQVQNEQFF

J: TRBJ1-2
size: once
V: TRBV25-1
D: TRBD1
DNA: TGTGCCAGCAGTGCCTTTCAGGGACAGGCTAACTATGGCTACACCTTC
CDR3: CASSAFQGQANYGYTF

J: TRBJ1-2
size: .
V: TRBV30
D: TRBD1
DNA: TGTGCCTGGAGCCCAAAAGTACAGGGGAGAGGCTACACCTTC
CDR3: CAWSPKVQGRGYTF

J: TRBJ2-3
size: .
V: TRBV18
D: TRBD1
DNA: TGTGCCAGCTCACCCATCACCGCGGACAGGGGCACAGATACGCAGTATTTT
CDR3: CASSPITADRGTDTQYF

J: TRBJ2-3
size: .
V: TRBV29-1
D: TRBD1
DNA: TGCAGCGTAGAGACAGGGCCAGATACGCAGTATTTT
CDR3: CSVETGPDTQYF

J: TRBJ2-1
size: .
V: TRBV12-3/TRBV12-4
D: .
DNA: TGTGCCAGCAGTTTAGCGGGGGCGCATGAGCAGTTCTTC
CDR3: CASSLAGAHEQFF

J: TRBJ1-2
size: .
V: TRBV7-6
D: .
DNA: TGTGCCAGCAGCTTGGACACCCGTAATGGCTACACCTTC
CDR3: CASSLDTRNGYTF

J: TRBJ2-5
size: few
V: TRBV7-9
D: TRBD1
DNA: TGTGCCAGCAGCGGACATATGGACAGGGGCACCCAAGAGACCCAGTACTTC
CDR3: CASSGHMDRGTQETQYF

J: TRBJ2-1
size: once
V: TRBV12-5
D: TRBD1
DNA: TGTGCTAGTGGTCTCGGGACAGGGGATGAGCAGTTCTTC
CDR3: CASGLGTGDEQFF

J: TRBJ1-1
size: .
V: TRBV3-1/TRBV3-2
D: .
DNA: TGTGCCAGCAGCCAAGGAGGCCAGGGGTTTGCCACTGAAGCTTTCTTT
CDR3: CASSQGGQGFATEAFF

J: TRBJ1-2
size: .
V: TRBV6-2/TRBV6-3
D: TRBD1
DNA: TGTGCCAGCAGTTACTCCGGAGGACAGGGAAACTATGGCTACACCTTC
CDR3: CASSYSGGQGNYGYTF